A single count supports the clone carrying this TCR beta chain. The junction had 8 bases not matched to a gene; V was cut back by 7 bases and J by 5 bases. The CDR3 loop spans 15 amino acids. Germline loops: CDR1 SGHRS, CDR2 YFSETQ. This specimen belongs to a study of OX40 agonist ivuxolimab in advanced cancers. Study information: Ivuxolimab, which is an agonistic anti-OX40 (CD134) antibody, was administered to the patients.

Clones were sequenced by immunoSEQ multiplex PCR, and TCRdb holds only the in-frame ones, with some missing. The table has just under 20,000 clones, roughly four fifths seen once. Individuals having autoimmune disease history or systemic immunosuppression were not enrolled. The receptor was derived from an adult with an advanced solid tumor such as melanoma, head and neck, liver or kidney cancer. The chain has TRBV5-1 and TRBJ2-5; TRBD2 matches at 13 bases. The sample consisted of CD4+ or CD8+ T cells sorted from blood, taken in a trial of the OX40 agonist ivuxolimab. The CDR3 DNA reads as TGCGCCAGCGCAGGGGGGACTAGCGGGGTGGAGACCCAGTACTTC. Translating gives CASAGGTSGVETQYF.